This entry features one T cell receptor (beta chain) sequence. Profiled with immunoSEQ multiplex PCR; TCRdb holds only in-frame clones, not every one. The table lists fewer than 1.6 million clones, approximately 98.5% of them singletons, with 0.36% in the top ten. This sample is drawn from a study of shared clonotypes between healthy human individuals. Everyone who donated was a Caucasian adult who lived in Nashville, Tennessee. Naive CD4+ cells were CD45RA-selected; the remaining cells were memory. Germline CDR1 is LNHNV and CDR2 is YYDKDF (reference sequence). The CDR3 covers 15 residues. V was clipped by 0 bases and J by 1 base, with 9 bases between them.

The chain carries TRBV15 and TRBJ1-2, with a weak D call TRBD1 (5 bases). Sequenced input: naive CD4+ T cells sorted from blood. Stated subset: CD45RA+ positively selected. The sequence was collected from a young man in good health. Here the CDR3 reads CATSREGRRNYGYTF. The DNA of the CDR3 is TGTGCCACCAGCAGAGAGGGACGGCGTAACTATGGCTACACCTTC.